These 30 T cell receptor beta chains share one sample of origin, sequenced in a study of early T cells in non-severe SARS-CoV-2 infection. One entry per CDR3 protein results from TCRdb running MiXCR on the 5' RACE reads. The table includes 45,000 to 50,000 distinct CDR3 sequences, about 6% detected once. Sample: whole blood, taken at baseline. The receptors stem from an adult who was a healthcare worker with PCR-confirmed SARS-CoV-2 infection or an uninfected control (not recorded which).

The table lists this clonotype with many counts. The chain employs TRBV3-1 and TRBJ1-2; weak D call: TRBD1 (5 bases). Germline V lookup: CDR1 LGHDT, CDR2 YNNKEL (reference sequence). This CDR3 comprises 13 residues. V was trimmed by 6 bases and J by 4 bases, leaving 12 bases between them. The CDR3, as DNA: TGTGCCAGCAGAGGTGACAGTTTCTATGGCTACACCTTC. Translation: CASRGDSFYGYTF.

There are a few counts of this clonotype. The genes are TRBV7-9 and TRBJ1-4, with 7 bases fitting TRBD1. Losses at the gene ends were 2 bases for V and 0 bases for J; bases not matched to a gene: 9. The CDR3 runs to 18 residues. Germline CDR1 reads SEHNR; CDR2 reads FQNEAQ (reference sequence). The DNA for the CDR3 is TGTGCCAGCAGCTTATTCGCGGCAGGGGGGACAACTAATGAAAAACTGTTTTTT. Its protein product is CASSLFAAGGTTNEKLFF. Full variable domain (outside the CDR3, taken from reference TRBV7-9 and TRBJ1-4): DTGVSQNPRHKITKRGQNVTFRCDPISEHNRLYWYRQTLGQGPEFLTYFQNEAQLEKSRLLSDRFSAERPKGSFSTLEIQRTEQGDSAMYLCASSLFAAGGTTNEKLFFGSGTQLSVL.

V and J are TRBV3-1 and TRBJ2-2; 8 nucleotides agree with TRBD2. The CDR3 totals 17 residues. The germline V gene encodes CDR1 LGHDT and CDR2 YNNKEL (reference sequence). V trimming: 0 bases; J trimming: 3 bases; junction bases outside the gene matches: 6. CDR3 sequence reads: CASSQEERTSYTGELFF. CDR3 bases: TGTGCCAGCAGCCAAGAGGAACGGACTAGCTACACCGGGGAGCTGTTTTTT.

This clonotype was seen ten or more times. The chain uses TRBV6-4 and TRBJ1-5, with D possibly TRBD1 on 5 matching bases. This CDR3 is built from 14 residues. Germline V gene data show CDR1 as MRHNA and CDR2 as SNTAGT. V was pared by 2 bases and J by 4 bases, with 9 bases between. The CDR3 protein is CASSDQGGNQPQHF. The CDR3 DNA reads TGTGCCAGCAGTGACCAGGGCGGTAATCAGCCCCAGCATTTT.

There are many counts of this clonotype. Written as DNA, the CDR3 is TGTGCCAGTAGTCCCGTTAGCGGGGGTTTGTACAATGAGCAGTTCTTC. This codes for CASSPVSGGLYNEQFF. V is TRBV19 and J is TRBJ2-1, with TRBD2 matching over 9 bases. The V and J ends lost 5 bases and 4 bases, in that order; junction bases with no gene match: 9. CDR1 is LNHDA, CDR2 SQIVND, per germline (reference sequence). There are 16 residues in the CDR3. The whole variable domain, filled in from reference TRBV19 and TRBJ2-1, reads DGGITQSPKYLFRKEGQNVTLSCEQNLNHDAMYWYRQDPGQGLRLIYYSQIVNDFQKGDIAEGYSVSREKKESFPLTVTSAQKNPTAFYLCASSPVSGGLYNEQFFGPGTRLTVL.

The chain uses TRBV4-2 and TRBJ2-7; 7 positions match TRBD2. The CDR3 totals 15 residues. Trimming at V came to 2 bases and at J to 2 bases, leaving 6 bases not matched to a gene. CDR1 LGHNA and CDR2 YNFKEQ come from the germline V gene. CDR3 sequence: CASSQLGLDPYEQYF. The CDR3 DNA follows: TGTGCCAGCAGCCAACTTGGACTAGATCCCTACGAGCAGTACTTC.

The chain combines TRBV14 with TRBJ2-5; 9 bases fit TRBD1. The CDR3 contains 16 residues. V gave up 4 bases and J gave up 4 bases; unmatched junction bases: 10. Germline loops: CDR1 SGHDN, CDR2 FVKESK. The CDR3 is CASSRMGTGRGETQYF. CDR3 DNA sequence: TGTGCCAGCAGCCGGATGGGGACAGGGCGAGGAGAGACCCAGTACTTC. Full variable domain (outside the CDR3, taken from reference TRBV14 and TRBJ2-5): EAGVTQFPSHSVIEKGQTVTLRCDPISGHDNLYWYRRVMGKEIKFLLHFVKESKQDESGMPNNRFLAERTGGTYSTLKVQPAELEDSGVYFCASSRMGTGRGETQYFGPGTRLLVL.

In its sample, this clonotype was seen many times. The chain is built from TRBV6-2 or TRBV6-3 and TRBJ2-7, with D unresolved. V lost 7 bases, J lost 9 bases, and 25 bases lay in between. Germline V gene data show CDR1 as MNHEY and CDR2 as SVGEGT. The CDR3 is 15 amino acids. CDR3 sequence: CASTQPGSFLRGQYF. CDR3 DNA sequence: TGTGCCAGCACCCAACCCGGGTCCTTCTTACGAGGGCAGTACTTC.

This clonotype occurred many times. V gene TRBV27 combines with J gene TRBJ2-7; TRBD1 might be the D (5 bases). V gave up 7 bases and J gave up 7 bases, with 17 bases separating them. The CDR3 is 13 amino acids. In germline, CDR1 is MNHEY, CDR2 SMNVEV (reference sequence). The CDR3 DNA reads as TGTGCCAGCATAGATGGGCAGGGCCGGGAGCAGTACTTC. Amino acids: CASIDGQGREQYF.

This clonotype showed up many times. J is TRBJ2-7 and V is TRBV7-2; 10 bases agree with TRBD2. This CDR3 has 21 amino acids. The germline V gene has CDR1 SGHTA and CDR2 FQGNSA. V shed 4 bases and J 1 base; nucleotides not matched to a gene: 22. CDR3 nucleotide sequence: TGTGCCAGCAGCTCACGAGGGGAAGCGGGAGGGCTAACTTACGATTCCTACGAGCAGTACTTC. Amino acids: CASSSRGEAGGLTYDSYEQYF.

V is TRBV28 and J is TRBJ2-7; 10 positions agree with TRBD2. With V trimmed by 4 bases and J by 0 bases, 6 bases remained unmatched. The germline CDR1 and CDR2 sequences are MDHEN and SYDVKM. The CDR3 is 16 residues long. Here the CDR3 reads CASSSPASGSSYEQYF. The CDR3 region has the DNA TGTGCCAGCAGTTCGCCGGCTAGCGGGAGCTCCTACGAGCAGTACTTC.

The chain links TRBV5-1 to TRBJ1-1; no firm D call. This CDR3 contains 15 residues. V was cut by 0 bases and J by 2 bases, with 11 bases left in between. Germline V lookup: CDR1 SGHRS, CDR2 YFSETQ. The CDR3 coding sequence is TGCGCCAGCAGCTTGGGAACCGGTCCCAACACTGAAGCTTTCTTT. The encoded protein is CASSLGTGPNTEAFF. The full variable domain, its missing parts supplied by reference TRBV5-1 and TRBJ1-1, is KAGVTQTPRYLIKTRGQQVTLSCSPISGHRSVSWYQQTPGQGLQFLFEYFSETQRNKGNFPGRFSGRQFSNSRSEMNVSTLELGDSALYLCASSLGTGPNTEAFFGQGTRLTVV.

This clonotype has just a few counts. The V gene is TRBV20-1, the J gene TRBJ2-3; the D is unclear. The CDR3 totals 13 residues. Germline V gene data show CDR1 as DFQATT and CDR2 as SNEGSKA (reference sequence). V was shortened by 5 bases and J by 2 bases, with 11 bases between the two germline ends. The CDR3 reads CSASSTATDTQYF. DNA for the CDR3: TGCAGTGCTTCAAGCACAGCCACAGATACGCAGTATTTT.

This clonotype was seen a few times. The V and J genes are TRBV10-3 and TRBJ2-3; a possible D gene is TRBD2 (5 bases). Germline V gives CDR1 ENHRY, CDR2 SYGVKD. V was shortened by 8 bases and J by 0 bases, with 12 bases between the two germline ends. There are 14 residues in the CDR3. The DNA for the CDR3 is TGTGCCATCCGGGGTAGCGTGAGCACAGATACGCAGTATTTT. This encodes CAIRGSVSTDTQYF.

A few counts support this clonotype. The genes are TRBV6-2 or TRBV6-3 and TRBJ2-2; D uncertain. The CDR3 totals 14 residues. The germline V and J ends were trimmed by 4 bases and 3 bases, with 9 bases remaining between them. Germline V lookup: CDR1 MNHEY, CDR2 SVGEGT. CDR3: CASSFSDYTGELFF. In DNA, the CDR3 is TGTGCCAGCAGTTTCAGCGACTACACCGGGGAGCTGTTTTTT.

This clonotype was detected ten times or more. V gene TRBV12-3 or TRBV12-4 combines with J gene TRBJ2-1; D may be TRBD2 (6 bases). The V and J ends lost 3 bases and 7 bases respectively, with 16 bases between them. This CDR3 contains 15 residues. The CDR3 protein is CASSFSAGRKNEQFF. DNA for the CDR3: TGTGCCAGCAGTTTCTCGGCCGGGAGAAAGAATGAGCAGTTCTTC.

The chain employs TRBV7-2 and TRBJ1-5; the D is unclear. The CDR3 loop spans 16 amino acids. Per germline, CDR1 SGHTA and CDR2 FQGNSA. Deletions cut 2 bases from V and 1 base from J, with 12 bases between. The CDR3 here is CASSLSGGGSNQPQHF. The DNA for the CDR3 is TGTGCCAGCAGCTTATCGGGCGGAGGGAGCAATCAGCCCCAGCATTTT.

This clonotype has just a few counts. The V call is TRBV7-9, the J call TRBJ2-1; the D gene could be TRBD1 or TRBD2 (5 bases each). Trimming stripped 5 bases from V and 0 bases from J, with 14 bases between. Germline V gives CDR1 SEHNR, CDR2 FQNEAQ (reference sequence). This CDR3 region has 16 residues. The CDR3 coding sequence is TGTGCCAGCAGCCTCATGGGGGACGTCTCCTACAATGAGCAGTTCTTC. This sequence encodes CASSLMGDVSYNEQFF.

V usage is TRBV29-1 and J usage is TRBJ2-1; a weak D match, TRBD1 (5 bases). V was shortened by 8 bases and J by 6 bases, with 14 bases between the two germline ends. The CDR3 spans 12 residues. Germline CDR1 reads SQVTM; CDR2 reads ANQGSEA. The chain's CDR3 is CSSATGINEQFF. CDR3 nucleotides: TGCAGCAGCGCCACAGGTATCAATGAGCAGTTCTTC.

This clonotype was counted ten times or more. The chain uses TRBV7-8 and TRBJ2-1, with 7 bases matching TRBD2. Germline CDR1 SGHVS, CDR2 FQNEAQ. This CDR3 comprises 15 residues. V gave up 5 bases and J gave up 4 bases; unmatched junction bases: 8. The CDR3 protein is CASSKSGMGYNEQFF. The CDR3 region has the DNA TGTGCCAGCAGCAAGAGCGGGATGGGTTACAATGAGCAGTTCTTC.

This clonotype came up many times. The V gene is TRBV12-3 or TRBV12-4, the J gene TRBJ2-1, with D hard to call. The CDR3 loop spans 16 amino acids. V shed 6 bases and J shed 2 bases, with 17 bases lying between them. In DNA, the CDR3 is TGTGCCAGCAGCCTGAGGCCGACGGTTGCCTACAATGAGCAGTTCTTC. It encodes CASSLRPTVAYNEQFF.

At least ten counts were recorded for this clonotype. This CDR3 reads CSARGGIGDRGGYTF. DNA of the CDR3: TGCAGTGCTAGAGGCGGGATCGGAGATCGAGGCGGCTACACCTTC. The genes are TRBV20-1 and TRBJ1-2; D call uncertain. The germline V gene encodes CDR1 DFQATT and CDR2 SNEGSKA (reference sequence). The length of the CDR3 is 15 residues. V was cut by 1 base and J by 8 bases, with 20 bases left in between.

This chain uses TRBV7-2 with TRBJ2-1; TRBD1 matches 8 bases. J was trimmed by 1 base and V by 5 bases; bases with no gene match: 4. There are 15 residues in the CDR3. Looked up from germline, CDR1 is SGHTA and CDR2 is FQGNSA. The CDR3 here is CASSDTGGSYNEQFF. The CDR3, as DNA: TGTGCCAGCAGCGATACAGGGGGTTCCTACAATGAGCAGTTCTTC.

This chain joins TRBV5-4 and TRBJ2-7; D is possibly TRBD1 or TRBD2 (6 bases each). The CDR3 has 15 amino acids. Germline values: CDR1 SGHNT, CDR2 YYREEE (reference sequence). V was pared by 4 bases and J by 1 base, with 15 bases between. The CDR3, as DNA: TGTGCCAGCAGCCCCGGGGGACAAGTTTCCTACGAGCAGTACTTC. Translating gives CASSPGGQVSYEQYF.

At least ten counts were recorded for this clonotype. V gene TRBV28 combines with J gene TRBJ1-2, with no clear D. Between the trimmed V and J ends, which lost 6 bases and 8 bases, there was a span of 16 bases. Germline CDR1 is MDHEN and CDR2 is SYDVKM. CDR3 length: 13 amino acids. CDR3 loop: CASSLQTTGGYTF. CDR3 coding DNA: TGTGCCAGCAGCCTACAGACGACGGGCGGCTACACCTTC.

This clonotype was seen many times. The chain is built from TRBV20-1 and TRBJ2-7; 10 bases are a match to TRBD1. Germline CDR1 and CDR2: DFQATT and SNEGSKA (reference sequence). The CDR3 runs to 14 residues. Trimming removed 6 bases from V and 5 bases from J; junction bases left unmatched: 10. Here the CDR3 reads CSAKRQGAGNEQYF. CDR3 bases: TGCAGTGCCAAAAGACAGGGGGCGGGCAACGAGCAGTACTTC.

This clonotype occurred many times. V is TRBV2 and J is TRBJ2-7; TRBD1 is a possible D gene (6 bases). The CDR3 is 11 amino acids. Germline V gene sequence: CDR1 SNHLY, CDR2 FYNNEI. V shed 8 bases and J shed 5 bases, with 10 bases lying between them. CDR3 in DNA: TGTGCCAGCGGGGGCCCTAACGAGCAGTACTTC. This translates into CASGGPNEQYF.

This clonotype has ten or more counts. The V and J genes are TRBV6-5 and TRBJ2-1; weak D call: TRBD1 (6 bases). The CDR3 is 12 amino acids. The V gene lost 5 bases and the J gene lost 13 bases, with 15 bases spanning the gap. In germline, CDR1 is MNHEY, CDR2 SVGAGI. The CDR3 DNA follows: TGTGCCAGCAGTACATTCAGGGGTTTTCAGTTCTTC. Its protein product is CASSTFRGFQFF.

This clonotype was recorded at least ten times. The chain links TRBV7-2 to TRBJ2-7; perhaps TRBD1 as D (6 bases). The CDR3 runs to 14 residues. Looked up from germline, CDR1 is SGHTA and CDR2 is FQGNSA. V dropped 2 bases and J dropped 4 bases, with 12 bases sitting between them. The CDR3 here is CASSLREGGYEQYF. In DNA form, the CDR3 reads TGTGCCAGCAGCTTACGTGAAGGGGGATACGAGCAGTACTTC.

This clonotype was observed many times. The chain has TRBV7-6 and TRBJ2-7, with TRBD1 matching 9 bases. The J segment lost 6 bases and the V segment lost 5 bases, leaving 8 bases of the junction unmatched. This CDR3 has 14 residues. CDR1 is SGHVS, CDR2 FNYEAQ, per germline. The CDR3 loop reads CASSARTGAIEQYF. For the CDR3, the DNA is TGTGCCAGCAGCGCGCGGACAGGGGCGATCGAGCAGTACTTC.